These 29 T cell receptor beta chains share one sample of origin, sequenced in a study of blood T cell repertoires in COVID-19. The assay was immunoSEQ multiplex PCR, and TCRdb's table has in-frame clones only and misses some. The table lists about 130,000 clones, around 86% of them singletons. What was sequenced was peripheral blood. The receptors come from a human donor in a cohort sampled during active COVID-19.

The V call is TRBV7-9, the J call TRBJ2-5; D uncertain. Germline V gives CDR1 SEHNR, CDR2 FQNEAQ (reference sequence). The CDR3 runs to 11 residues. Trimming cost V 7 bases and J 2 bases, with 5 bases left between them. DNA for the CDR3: TGTGCCAGCACCCAGCAAGAGACCCAGTACTTC. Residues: CASTQQETQYF.

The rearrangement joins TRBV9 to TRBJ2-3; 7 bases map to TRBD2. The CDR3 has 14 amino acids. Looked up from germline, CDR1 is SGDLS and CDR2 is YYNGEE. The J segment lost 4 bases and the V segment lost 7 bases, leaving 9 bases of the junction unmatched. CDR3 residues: CASEREDLADTQYF. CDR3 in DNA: TGTGCCAGCGAGCGGGAAGACCTAGCAGATACGCAGTATTTT.

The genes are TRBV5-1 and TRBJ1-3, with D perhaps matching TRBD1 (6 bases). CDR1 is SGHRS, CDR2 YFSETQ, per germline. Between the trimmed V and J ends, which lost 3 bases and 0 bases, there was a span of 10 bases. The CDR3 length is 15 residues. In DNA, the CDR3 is TGCGCCAGCAGCTATGACAGGATCTCTGGAAACACCATATATTTT. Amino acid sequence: CASSYDRISGNTIYF.

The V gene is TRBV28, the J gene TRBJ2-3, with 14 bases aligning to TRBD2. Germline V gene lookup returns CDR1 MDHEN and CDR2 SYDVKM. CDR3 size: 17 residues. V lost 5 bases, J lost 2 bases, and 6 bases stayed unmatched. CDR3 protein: CASSPGTSGRLTDTQYF. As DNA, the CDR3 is TGTGCCAGCAGTCCCGGGACTAGCGGGAGACTCACAGATACGCAGTATTTT.

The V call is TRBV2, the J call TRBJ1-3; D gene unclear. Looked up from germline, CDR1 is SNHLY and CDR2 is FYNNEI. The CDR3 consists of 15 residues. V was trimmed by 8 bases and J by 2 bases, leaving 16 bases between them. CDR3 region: CASVPGAGAGNTIYF. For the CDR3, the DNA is TGTGCCAGCGTTCCGGGAGCGGGCGCTGGAAACACCATATATTTT.

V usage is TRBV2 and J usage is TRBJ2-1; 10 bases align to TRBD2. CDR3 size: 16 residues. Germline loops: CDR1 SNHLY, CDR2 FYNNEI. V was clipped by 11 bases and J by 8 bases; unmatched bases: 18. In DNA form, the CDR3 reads TGTGCCTCCCTACAGGAACTAGCGGGAAACCATCATGAGCAGTTCTTC. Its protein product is CASLQELAGNHHEQFF.

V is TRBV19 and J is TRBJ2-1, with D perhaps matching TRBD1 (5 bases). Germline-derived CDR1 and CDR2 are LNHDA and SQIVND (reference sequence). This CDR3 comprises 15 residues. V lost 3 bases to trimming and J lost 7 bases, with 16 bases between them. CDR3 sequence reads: CASSIYQGLRNEQFF. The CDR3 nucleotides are TGTGCCAGTAGTATCTACCAGGGTTTGAGGAATGAGCAGTTCTTC. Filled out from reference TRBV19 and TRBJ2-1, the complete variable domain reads DGGITQSPKYLFRKEGQNVTLSCEQNLNHDAMYWYRQDPGQGLRLIYYSQIVNDFQKGDIAEGYSVSREKKESFPLTVTSAQKNPTAFYLCASSIYQGLRNEQFFGPGTRLTVL.

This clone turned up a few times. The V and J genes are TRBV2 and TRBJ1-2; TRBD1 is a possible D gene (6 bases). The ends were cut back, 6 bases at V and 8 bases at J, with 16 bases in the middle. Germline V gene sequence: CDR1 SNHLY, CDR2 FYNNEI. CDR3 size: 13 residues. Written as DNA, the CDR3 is TGTGCCAGCAGGGTCAACAGGGCGCAGGGCTACACCTTC. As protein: CASRVNRAQGYTF.

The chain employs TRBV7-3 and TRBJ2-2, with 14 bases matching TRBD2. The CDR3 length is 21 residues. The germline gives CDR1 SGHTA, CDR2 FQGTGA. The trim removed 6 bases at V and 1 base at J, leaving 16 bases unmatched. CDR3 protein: CASSRYFSGTSGRKNTGELFF. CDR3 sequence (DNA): TGTGCCAGCAGTCGATATTTTTCCGGGACTAGCGGGAGAAAGAACACCGGGGAGCTGTTTTTT. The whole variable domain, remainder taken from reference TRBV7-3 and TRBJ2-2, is GAGVSQTPSNKVTEKGKYVELRCDPISGHTALYWYRQSLGQGPEFLIYFQGTGAADDSGLPNDRFFAVRPEGSVSTLKIQRTERGDSAVYLCASSRYFSGTSGRKNTGELFFGEGSRLTVL.

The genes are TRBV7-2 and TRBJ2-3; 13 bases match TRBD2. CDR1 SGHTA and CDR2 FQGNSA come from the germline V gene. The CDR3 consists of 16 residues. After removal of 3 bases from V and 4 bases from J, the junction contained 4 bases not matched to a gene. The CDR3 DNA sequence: TGTGCCAGCAGCTTCCCACTAGCGGGAGGGTCAGATACGCAGTATTTT. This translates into CASSFPLAGGSDTQYF.

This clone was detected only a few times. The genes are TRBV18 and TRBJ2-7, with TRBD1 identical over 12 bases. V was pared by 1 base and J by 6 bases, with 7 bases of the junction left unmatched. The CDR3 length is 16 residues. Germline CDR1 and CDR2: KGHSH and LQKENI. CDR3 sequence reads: CASSPQPGQGASEQYF. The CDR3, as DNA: TGTGCCAGCTCACCACAACCGGGACAGGGGGCGAGCGAGCAGTACTTC.

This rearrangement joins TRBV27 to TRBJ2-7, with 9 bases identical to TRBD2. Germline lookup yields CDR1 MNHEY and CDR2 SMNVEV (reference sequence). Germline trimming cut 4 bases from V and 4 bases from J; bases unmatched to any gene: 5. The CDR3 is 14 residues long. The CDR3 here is CASSSAGGGYEQYF. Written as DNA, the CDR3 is TGTGCCAGCAGTTCGGCGGGAGGGGGATACGAGCAGTACTTC.

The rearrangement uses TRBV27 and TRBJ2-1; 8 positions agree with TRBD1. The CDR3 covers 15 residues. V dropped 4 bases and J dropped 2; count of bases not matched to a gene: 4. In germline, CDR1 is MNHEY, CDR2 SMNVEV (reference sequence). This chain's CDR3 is CASSYYRGTYNEQFF. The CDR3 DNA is TGTGCCAGCAGTTACTACAGGGGGACCTACAATGAGCAGTTCTTC.

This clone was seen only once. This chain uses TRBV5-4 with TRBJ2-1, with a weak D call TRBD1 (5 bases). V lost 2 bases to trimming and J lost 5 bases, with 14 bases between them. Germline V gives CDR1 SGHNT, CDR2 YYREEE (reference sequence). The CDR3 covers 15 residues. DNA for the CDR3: TGTGCCAGCAGCTTAAAGCTAGGGGCGGACAATGAGCAGTTCTTC. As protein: CASSLKLGADNEQFF.

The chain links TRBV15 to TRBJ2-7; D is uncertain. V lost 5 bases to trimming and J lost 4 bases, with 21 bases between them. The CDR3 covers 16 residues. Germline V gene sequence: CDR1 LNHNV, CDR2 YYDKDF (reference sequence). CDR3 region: CATSPKPVRGRYEQYF. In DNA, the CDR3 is TGTGCCACCAGCCCAAAGCCCGTGAGAGGCCGGTACGAGCAGTACTTC.

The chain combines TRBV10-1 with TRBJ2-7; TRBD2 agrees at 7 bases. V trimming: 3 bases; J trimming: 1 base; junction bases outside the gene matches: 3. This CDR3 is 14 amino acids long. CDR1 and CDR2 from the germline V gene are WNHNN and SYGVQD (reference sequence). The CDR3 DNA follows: TGCGCCAGCAGTGATGGGGGGGGATCCTACGAGCAGTACTTC. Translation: CASSDGGGSYEQYF.

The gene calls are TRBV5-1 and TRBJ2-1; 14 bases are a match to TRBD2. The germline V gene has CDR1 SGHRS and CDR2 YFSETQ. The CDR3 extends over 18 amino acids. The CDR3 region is CAKPPPGLAGGHYNEQFF. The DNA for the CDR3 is TGCGCTAAGCCCCCCCCAGGACTAGCGGGAGGACACTACAATGAGCAGTTCTTC.

The CDR3 spells CASKRRAGGEDTGELFF. The DNA for the CDR3 is TGTGCCAGCAAAAGGAGAGCGGGAGGGGAAGACACCGGGGAGCTGTTTTTT. V is TRBV27 and J is TRBJ2-2; 10 bases are shared with TRBD2. CDR1 is MNHEY, CDR2 SMNVEV, per germline (reference sequence). CDR3 size: 17 residues. V was clipped by 7 bases and J by 3 bases; unmatched bases: 11.

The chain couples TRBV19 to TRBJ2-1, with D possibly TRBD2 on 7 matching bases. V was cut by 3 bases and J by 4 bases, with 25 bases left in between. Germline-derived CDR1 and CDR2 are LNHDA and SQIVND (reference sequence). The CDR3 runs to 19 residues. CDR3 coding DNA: TGTGCCAGTAGTATGTCCGGGCAGGGGCAGGTAGCGGGTTACAATGAGCAGTTCTTC. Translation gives CASSMSGQGQVAGYNEQFF.

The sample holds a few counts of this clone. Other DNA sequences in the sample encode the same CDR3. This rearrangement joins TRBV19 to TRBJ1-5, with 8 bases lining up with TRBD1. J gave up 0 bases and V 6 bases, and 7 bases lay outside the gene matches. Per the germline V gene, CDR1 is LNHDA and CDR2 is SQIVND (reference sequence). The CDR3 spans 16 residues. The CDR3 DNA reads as TGTGCCAGTAGCTCTCGGACAGGGTTTAGCAATCAGCCCCAGCATTTT. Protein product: CASSSRTGFSNQPQHF.

The CDR3, as DNA: TGTGCCAGCAGCACCCTCGGACTAGCGGGTGCTCCGACCCAGTACTTC. The encoded protein is CASSTLGLAGAPTQYF. The rearrangement joins TRBV11-2 to TRBJ2-5; TRBD2 matches at 11 bases. The CDR3 has 16 residues. V shed 5 bases and J 7 bases; nucleotides not matched to a gene: 12. CDR1 SGHAT and CDR2 FQNNGV come from the germline V gene.

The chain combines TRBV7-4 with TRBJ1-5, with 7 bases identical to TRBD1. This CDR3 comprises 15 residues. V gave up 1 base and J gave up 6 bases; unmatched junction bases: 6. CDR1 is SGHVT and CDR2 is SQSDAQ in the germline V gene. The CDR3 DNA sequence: TGTGCCAGCAGCTTAGTACAGGGGTCCGGTCAGCCCCAGCATTTT. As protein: CASSLVQGSGQPQHF.

The CDR3 reads CASSSRSGGYNEQFF. The DNA for the CDR3 is TGTGCCAGCAGCTCCCGGAGCGGGGGGTACAATGAGCAGTTCTTC. The chain joins TRBV7-8 to TRBJ2-1, with TRBD2 matching 9 bases. The J segment lost 4 bases and the V segment lost 4 bases, leaving 5 bases of the junction unmatched. The CDR3 runs to 15 residues. CDR1 SGHVS and CDR2 FQNEAQ come from the germline V gene.

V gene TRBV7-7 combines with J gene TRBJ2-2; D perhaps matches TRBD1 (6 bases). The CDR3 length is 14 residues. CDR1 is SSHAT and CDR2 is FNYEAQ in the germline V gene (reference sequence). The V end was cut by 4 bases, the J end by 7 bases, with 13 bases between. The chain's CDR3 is CASSSGQRVGELFF. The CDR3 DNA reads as TGTGCCAGCAGCTCGGGACAACGAGTCGGGGAGCTGTTTTTT. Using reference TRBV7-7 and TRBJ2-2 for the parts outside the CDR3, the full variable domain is GAGVSQSPRYKVTKRGQDVTLRCDPISSHATLYWYQQALGQGPEFLTYFNYEAQPDKSGLPSDRFSAERPEGSISTLTIQRTEQRDSAMYRCASSSGQRVGELFFGEGSRLTVL.

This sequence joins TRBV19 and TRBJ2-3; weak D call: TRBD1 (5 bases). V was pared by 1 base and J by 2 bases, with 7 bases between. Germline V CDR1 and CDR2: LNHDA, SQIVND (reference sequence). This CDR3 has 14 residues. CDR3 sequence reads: CASSIAGFTDTQYF. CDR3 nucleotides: TGTGCCAGTAGTATAGCAGGGTTCACAGATACGCAGTATTTT.

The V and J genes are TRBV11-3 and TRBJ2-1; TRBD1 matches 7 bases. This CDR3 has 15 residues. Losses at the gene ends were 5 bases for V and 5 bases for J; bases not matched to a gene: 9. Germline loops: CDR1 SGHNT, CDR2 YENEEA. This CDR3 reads CASSPSRDRNNEQFF. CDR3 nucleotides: TGTGCCAGCAGCCCGTCCCGGGACAGAAACAATGAGCAGTTCTTC.

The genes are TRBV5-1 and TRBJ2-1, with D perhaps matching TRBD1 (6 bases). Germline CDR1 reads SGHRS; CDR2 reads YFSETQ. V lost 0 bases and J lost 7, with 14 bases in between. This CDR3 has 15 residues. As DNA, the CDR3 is TGCGCCAGCAGCTTGGAAAGGACAGACAGTAATGAGCAGTTCTTC. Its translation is CASSLERTDSNEQFF.

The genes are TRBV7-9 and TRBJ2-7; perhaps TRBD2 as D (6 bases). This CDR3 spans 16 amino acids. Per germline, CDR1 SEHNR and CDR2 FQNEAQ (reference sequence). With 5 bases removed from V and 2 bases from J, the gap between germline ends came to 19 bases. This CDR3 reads CASSHTPGLLPYEQYF. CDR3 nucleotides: TGTGCCAGCAGCCATACGCCGGGACTCCTACCCTACGAGCAGTACTTC.

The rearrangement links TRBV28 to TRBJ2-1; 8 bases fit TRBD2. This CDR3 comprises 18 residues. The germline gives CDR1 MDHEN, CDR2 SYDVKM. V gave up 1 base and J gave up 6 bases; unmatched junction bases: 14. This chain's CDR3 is CASSLSPSGLLAGNEQFF. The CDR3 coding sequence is TGTGCCAGCAGTTTATCCCCCTCTGGCCTGCTAGCGGGCAATGAGCAGTTCTTC.